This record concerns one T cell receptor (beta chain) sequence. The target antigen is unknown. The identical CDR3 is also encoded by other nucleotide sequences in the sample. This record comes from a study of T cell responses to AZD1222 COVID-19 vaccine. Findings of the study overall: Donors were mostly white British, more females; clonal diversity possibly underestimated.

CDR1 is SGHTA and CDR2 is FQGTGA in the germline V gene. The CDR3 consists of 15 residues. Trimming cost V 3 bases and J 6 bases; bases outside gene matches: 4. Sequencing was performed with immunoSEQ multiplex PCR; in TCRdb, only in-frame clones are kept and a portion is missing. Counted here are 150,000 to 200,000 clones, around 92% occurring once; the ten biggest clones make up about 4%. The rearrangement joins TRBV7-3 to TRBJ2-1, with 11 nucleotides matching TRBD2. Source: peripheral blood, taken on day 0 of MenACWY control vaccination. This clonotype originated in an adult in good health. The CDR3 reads CASSLTSGALNEQFF. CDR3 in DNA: TGTGCCAGCAGCTTGACTAGCGGGGCCCTCAATGAGCAGTTCTTC.